This T cell receptor (beta chain) was recovered during a study of cytomegalovirus exposure and HLA in healthy donors (dated by TCRdb to the late 2010s). Regarding the study in general: An earlier analysis of approximately 590 of the donors reported about 250 Gb of sequence data and about 100 million unique TCR beta sequences from some 180 million T cells. An early release that covered approximately 600 HLA-typed donors contained around 300 gigabases of sequencing data and 70 million to 100 million unique TCR sequences. Of the 300 to 500 genotyped donors, 70% to 90% were placed in the genetic ancestry cluster associated with self-reported Caucasian donors. The study aimed to test whether cataloging public T cell receptors could reveal signatures of past pathogen exposure. The study profiled the T cell repertoires of under 850 subjects by immunosequencing and related them to cytomegalovirus serostatus. Along with the approximately 650-subject first cohort, a separate validation cohort of over a hundred different subjects was used. The study combined high-throughput TCR immunosequencing, statistical association of individual TCRs with disease status, and machine learning to predict cytomegalovirus infection status. In a later analysis, previously published TCR beta repertoires from some 640 donors were re-analyzed and high-resolution HLA genotyping was added so that TCR occurrence patterns could be studied. Rather than using new phenotypic data, the later analysis identified candidate immune exposures from TCR beta sequences and from how often those sequences occurred across donors. An earlier analysis of around 540 of the donors applied high-throughput TCR beta sequencing to assess whether each TCR beta V gene segment acted as functional or pseudogenic. Alongside the repertoire data, information on donor age, sex, ethnicity and CMV serostatus was compiled. A later genetic analysis used genome-wide SNP genotypes for about 55% of the 666 donors, treating that subset as a discovery cohort. All discovery cohort repertoires had been generated on a single sequencing platform. HLA typing included class I and class II loci at four-digit resolution. Typing coverage varied by locus: roughly 620-640 donors for A, B, C, DRB1 and DQB1; more than 500 for DQA1; approximately 610 for DPA1; around 490 for DPB1. Because of strong linkage in the cohort, five DR-DQ haplotypes were treated as single units for association and clustering. Across 300 to 400 genotyped donors of the cohort, an average of approximately 240,000 unique TCR beta nucleotide sequences per donor were sequenced, and roughly a sixth of those sequences were non-productive.

Receptor amplification or capture employed the immunoSEQ multiplex PCR assay. The multiplex PCR relied on a mix of 60 forward primers for TCR Vbeta segments and 13 reverse primers for TCR Jbeta segments. The CDR3 region of rearranged TCR beta genes was amplified from genomic DNA by a multiplex PCR assay. On the Illumina HiSeq System, the amplified TCR beta libraries were sequenced as 87-base-pair reads. As for the original processing: A later analysis tallied approximately 87 million unique TCR beta chains across the 700 or so repertoires, and around 12 million of those chains were shared by two or more donors. To remove PCR and sequencing errors, raw reads were error-corrected and collapsed into unique sequences using a nearest-neighbor algorithm that merged closely related sequences. CDR3 sequences were aligned to IMGT reference sequences to assign V, D and J gene segments. For a sequence to be retained, at least a six-nucleotide match to both a V gene segment and a J gene segment was required. A rearrangement was called productive if the CDR3 had no stop codons and remained in frame with V and J, and every other rearrangement was called non-productive. Following IMGT convention, CDR3 was defined as the stretch from the second conserved V-encoded cysteine to the conserved J-encoded phenylalanine. The earlier analysis of a few hundred of the donors excluded sequences that lacked an unambiguous match to a single V gene segment. In an earlier analysis of a few hundred of the donors, V segments were called functional above 56.7% productive rearrangements and were called segregating when the between-donor standard deviation exceeded 5%. A statistical classification framework was built for diagnosing cytomegalovirus status from the catalog of TCR beta chain sequences. In a later analysis, V and J genes were assigned by comparing TCR nucleotide sequences against IMGT/GENE-DB human TR gene sequences. A later analysis assigned CDR3 sequences and most-parsimonious VDJ recombination scenarios with the TCRdist pipeline. In a later analysis, each TCR beta chain was defined by its CDR3 amino acid sequence together with its V-gene family, and reads lacking a unique V-gene family were excluded. A later analysis removed roughly 590 highly shared, low-generation-probability nucleotide sequences to deal with suspected cross-contamination and a sequencing artifact. In a later analysis, a clonal expansion index for each public chain was calculated from normalized within-repertoire ranks of inferred template counts. Generation probabilities in a later analysis came from a VDJ recombination model fitted to out-of-frame rearrangements, and those results were checked against IGoR. Hypergeometric tests were used in a later analysis to score TCR-TCR, TCR-HLA and TCR-CMV co-occurrence, with a repertoire-size bias correction applied to the TCR pairs. To estimate false discovery rates, a later analysis permuted the HLA or CMV assignments 20 times. In a later analysis, co-occurring TCRs were grouped using DBSCAN, with TCRdist sequence similarity added in when clustering inside HLA-allele-positive subsets. Repertoires with fewer than 30,000 or more than 120,000 public chains were left out of co-occurrence clustering, as were about 5 repertoires with anomalous nucleotide sharing. The clones in this table, taken by TCRdb from immuneACCESS, are in-frame only. Not every clone is retained; where verified, under half of the shortfall comes from an unresolved V gene, and the cause of the rest is unknown. The V and J calls and clone size were taken over from that table, and D and trimming were inferred from the DNA. The sample table holds more than 150,000 clones, of which around 76% were seen once. The ten largest clones add up to about 1.6% of the sample.

The cohort consisted of 600 to 750 healthy bone marrow donors. Cohort members were all nominally healthy when sampled, although unrecorded immune exposures were likely present. The donor tested CMV seronegative and was one of the 352 seronegative cohort members. A peripheral blood sample was collected from each donor, and TCR beta sequencing was performed on peripheral blood mononuclear cells. Genomic DNA extraction from the blood cell samples was performed with the Qiagen DNeasy Blood Extraction Kit. With respect to this clone: What this receptor recognizes is not known. No base-level quality is on record; no much larger clone is a single base apart.

The germline V gene encodes CDR1 MDHEN and CDR2 SYDVKM. V gives up 8 bases and J gives up 2 bases, and the segment between their germline ends measures 7 bases. The CDR3 contains 11 residues, cysteine and phenylalanine counted. Only the CDR3 DNA is retained, 33 bases long and in frame from the first base. Overall study outcomes, separate from this receptor: Several of the top co-occurrence clusters appeared to be linked to parvovirus B19, influenza, CMV and Epstein-Barr virus, according to a later analysis. In vitro tests confirmed that three of the cytomegalovirus-associated TCR beta chains recognize cytomegalovirus antigens. For the cohort, immune exposure information was limited to CMV serostatus. The presence/absence analyses assumed that sequencing depth was roughly uniform across donors, and that assumption may not be true. The study listed over 150 TCR beta chains as associated with cytomegalovirus. A later analysis found that TCR association rates varied across HLA loci, with DRB1 alleles showing the most associated TCRs and HLA-C alleles the fewest. The cohort was sequenced for TCR beta chains only, and without alpha or paired-chain data the features that could be detected were limited. A further reported finding was that TCR beta sequences accurately predicted the HLA-A and HLA-B alleles for most subjects in the first cohort. In a later genetic analysis, fewer N-insertions in productive TCRs were reported among donors in an Asian-associated ancestry cluster than the roughly 700-donor mean. Because counts were too low, some 17 rarely observed V segments, including chromosome 9 orphons, were excluded from the earlier analysis of several hundred of the donors. In a later analysis, HLA-associated TCR beta chains showed more clonal expansion and lower generation probabilities than non-associated chains that were equally common. Because HLA typing was unavailable for some donors at each locus, only the typed subset was used in association tests. Strong co-occurrence of HLA alleles, especially DR and DQ, made assigning TCR associations to individual alleles difficult. Specific HLA alleles were associated with 16,951 TCR beta sequences at a false discovery rate of 0.05 in a later analysis. An earlier analysis of roughly 570 of the donors showed that most TCR beta V segments appeared in productive rearrangements either about 87% or about 30% of the time, which broadly matched IMGT annotations. Because the 87-base-pair reads could not distinguish some IMGT-functional V segments, including TRBV6-2 and TRBV6-3, those segments were excluded. Linkage disequilibrium might explain the correlated functional status among segregating V segments, but an unknown experimental factor could not be excluded. While some public TCRs were present in many individuals, most TCR sequences turned up only very rarely across donors. A later genetic analysis associated a missense DCLRE1C variant with V-gene and J-gene trimming of TCR beta chains, and an independent cohort replicated the association. The classifier was reported to diagnose cytomegalovirus status with high specificity and sensitivity in both the original and validation cohorts. A group of highly shared sequence variants was considered likely to be a technical artifact of the sequencing pipeline. According to the authors, the approach could potentially be generalized to other disease states and immunological phenotypes. In a later analysis, most CMV-associated TCR beta chains were found to appear HLA-restricted, with HLA associations seemingly driven largely by CMV exposure.

The rearrangement joined TRBV28 to TRBJ2-7; confidence is insufficient to name the D gene. This sequence originates from a man between 40 and 49 years old in good health and CMV-seronegative. The specimen was PBMCs. Read as DNA, the sequence is TGTGCCAGCGGCAGAACCTACGAGCAGTACTTC. It translates to CASGRTYEQYF. Full variable domain (CDR3 extended with the reference TRBV28 and TRBJ2-7 proteins): DVKVTQSSRYLVKRTGEKVFLECVQDMDHENMFWYRQDPGLGLRLIYFSYDVKMKEKGDIPEGYSVSREKKERFSLILESASTNQTSMYLCASGRTYEQYFGPGTRLTVT.